One and the same sample provided the 11 T cell receptor beta chains below, sequenced in a study of shared clonotypes between healthy human individuals. TCRdb's table, derived via immunoSEQ multiplex PCR, lists solely in-frame clones and lacks some. Among some 1.5 million clones listed, around 95% were seen once. Material for sequencing was naive CD4+ T cells sorted from blood. As to subset: CD45RA+ positively selected. Receptor source: a man aged 25 to 45 in good health.

The chain joins TRBV11-2 to TRBJ1-5, with a weak D call TRBD1 (5 bases). Germline V gene sequence: CDR1 SGHAT, CDR2 FQNNGV. V was clipped by 5 bases and J by 2 bases, with 13 bases between them. The CDR3 is 15 residues long. In DNA, the CDR3 is TGTGCCAGCAGCCTAGGCGGGGCGGGCAATCAGCCCCAGCATTTT. Translating it yields CASSLGGAGNQPQHF. Full variable domain (rest looked up from reference TRBV11-2 and TRBJ1-5): EAGVAQSPRYKIIEKRQSVAFWCNPISGHATLYWYQQILGQGPKLLIQFQNNGVVDDSQLPKDRFSAERLKGVDSTLKIQPAKLEDSAVYLCASSLGGAGNQPQHFGDGTRLSIL.

The chain recombines TRBV7-9 with TRBJ2-1; D is possibly TRBD1 or TRBD2 (5 bases each). The V and J ends lost 3 bases and 5 bases respectively, with 11 bases between them. Germline lookup yields CDR1 SEHNR and CDR2 FQNEAQ (reference sequence). The CDR3 length is 14 residues. The CDR3, as DNA: TGTGCCAGCAGCTTTCCGGGACGCAACAATGAGCAGTTCTTC. It translates to CASSFPGRNNEQFF.

The chain links TRBV6-1 to TRBJ1-5, with 7 bases lining up with TRBD1. Germline V gives CDR1 MNHNS, CDR2 SASEGT. Germline trimming cut 7 bases from V and 4 bases from J; bases unmatched to any gene: 1. The CDR3 covers 12 residues. This chain's CDR3 is CASKGANQPQHF. CDR3 in DNA: TGTGCCAGCAAGGGGGCGAATCAGCCCCAGCATTTT.

The chain carries TRBV19 and TRBJ1-1; tentatively, D is TRBD1 (5 bases). Germline V gives CDR1 LNHDA, CDR2 SQIVND (reference sequence). V lost 8 bases and J 4 bases, leaving 20 bases between the germline ends. This CDR3 is 15 amino acids long. CDR3 residues: CASQPPGPLVTEAFF. The CDR3 DNA reads TGTGCCAGTCAACCTCCGGGACCCCTGGTCACTGAAGCTTTCTTT.

The V call is TRBV14, the J call TRBJ2-1; D may match TRBD1 or TRBD2 (5 bases each). V was pared by 6 bases and J by 0 bases, with 12 bases between. CDR3 length: 15 amino acids. Germline V lookup: CDR1 SGHDN, CDR2 FVKESK. As DNA, the CDR3 is TGTGCCAGCAGTGGGGGTCATAGCTCCTACAATGAGCAGTTCTTC. It translates to CASSGGHSSYNEQFF.

J is TRBJ1-1 and V is TRBV9, with a weak D call TRBD1 (5 bases). Deletions cut 0 bases from V and 1 base from J, with 13 bases between. The CDR3 loop spans 16 amino acids. Germline-derived CDR1 and CDR2 are SGDLS and YYNGEE. DNA of the CDR3: TGTGCCAGCAGCGTAGATTTTGGGCAGGGGAACACTGAAGCTTTCTTT. This sequence encodes CASSVDFGQGNTEAFF.

The chain joins TRBV27 to TRBJ2-1; TRBD2 aligns across 11 bases. This CDR3 region has 16 residues. The V and J ends lost 7 bases and 7 bases, in that order; junction bases with no gene match: 12. Per germline, CDR1 MNHEY and CDR2 SMNVEV (reference sequence). CDR3 sequence: CASTHWVGTSGNEQFF. The DNA for the CDR3 is TGTGCCAGCACTCACTGGGTCGGGACTAGCGGAAATGAGCAGTTCTTC.

As concerns this clone: This CDR3 is also generated by other DNA sequences in the sample. The chain has TRBV5-1 and TRBJ2-7, with 8 bases that match TRBD1. The CDR3 has 14 residues. Unmatched junction bases numbered 6, after V lost 4 bases and J lost 3 bases. CDR1 SGHRS and CDR2 YFSETQ come from the germline V gene. CDR3 bases: TGCGCCAGCAGCCCCGGACAGGGAATCTACGAGCAGTACTTC. Encoded protein: CASSPGQGIYEQYF.

The gene calls are TRBV6-5 and TRBJ2-3; 8 positions match TRBD2. Trimming took 7 bases from V and 1 from J; bases not matched to a gene: 4. The CDR3 covers 14 residues. Germline CDR1 is MNHEY and CDR2 is SVGAGI. The CDR3 DNA is TGTGCCAGCACCTTCGGGGGGGGCACAGATACGCAGTATTTT. Translating it yields CASTFGGGTDTQYF.

The chain employs TRBV4-1 and TRBJ2-5, with TRBD2 as a possible D gene (5 bases). V was clipped by 4 bases and J by 8 bases, with 14 bases between them. This CDR3 comprises 13 residues. From germline, CDR1 is MGHRA and CDR2 YSYEKL. CDR3 sequence: CASSLDGWTTQYF. CDR3 DNA: TGCGCCAGCAGCCTAGATGGATGGACTACCCAGTACTTC.

Comments on this clone: Other DNA sequences from this sample encode an identical CDR3 as well. The chain carries TRBV7-9 and TRBJ2-7; tentatively, D is TRBD2 (5 bases). Germline lookup yields CDR1 SEHNR and CDR2 FQNEAQ (reference sequence). The CDR3 runs to 13 residues. Trimming cost V 5 bases and J 3 bases, with 11 bases left between them. CDR3 sequence (DNA): TGTGCCAGCAGCCTAGACCGGGGCTACGAGCAGTACTTC. It translates to CASSLDRGYEQYF.